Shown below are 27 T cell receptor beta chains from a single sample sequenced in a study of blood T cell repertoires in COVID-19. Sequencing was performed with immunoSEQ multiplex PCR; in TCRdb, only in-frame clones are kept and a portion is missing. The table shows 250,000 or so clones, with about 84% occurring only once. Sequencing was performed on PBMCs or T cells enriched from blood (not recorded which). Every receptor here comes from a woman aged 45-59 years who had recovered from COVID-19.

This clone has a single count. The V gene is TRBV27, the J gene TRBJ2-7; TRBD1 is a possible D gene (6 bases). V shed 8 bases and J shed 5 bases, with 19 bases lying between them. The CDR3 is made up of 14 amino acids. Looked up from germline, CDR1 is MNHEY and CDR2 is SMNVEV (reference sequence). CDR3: CASGPQGNRDEQYF. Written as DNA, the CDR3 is TGTGCCAGCGGACCGCAGGGGAATCGAGACGAGCAGTACTTC.

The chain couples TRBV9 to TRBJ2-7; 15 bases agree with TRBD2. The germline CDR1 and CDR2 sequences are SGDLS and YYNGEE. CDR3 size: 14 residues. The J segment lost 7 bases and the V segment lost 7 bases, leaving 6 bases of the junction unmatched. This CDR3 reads CASARGTSGREQYF. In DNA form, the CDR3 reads TGTGCCAGCGCCCGGGGGACTAGCGGGAGGGAGCAGTACTTC.

CDR3 bases: TGTGCCAGCAGTAAGCAGCGGGAGGTCGACGAGCAGTACTTC. Translated: CASSKQREVDEQYF. The chain recombines TRBV6-2 or TRBV6-3 with TRBJ2-7; TRBD2 matches 9 bases. The CDR3 has 14 amino acids. With V trimmed by 5 bases and J by 5 bases, 7 bases remained unmatched. Germline CDR1 is MNHEY and CDR2 is SVGEGT.

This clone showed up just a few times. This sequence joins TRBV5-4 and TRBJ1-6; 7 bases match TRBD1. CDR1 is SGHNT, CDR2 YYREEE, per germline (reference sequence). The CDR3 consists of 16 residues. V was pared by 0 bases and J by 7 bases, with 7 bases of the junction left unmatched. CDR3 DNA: TGTGCCAGCAGCTTGGATCTGGACAGGATGAATTCACCCCTCCACTTT. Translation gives CASSLDLDRMNSPLHF.

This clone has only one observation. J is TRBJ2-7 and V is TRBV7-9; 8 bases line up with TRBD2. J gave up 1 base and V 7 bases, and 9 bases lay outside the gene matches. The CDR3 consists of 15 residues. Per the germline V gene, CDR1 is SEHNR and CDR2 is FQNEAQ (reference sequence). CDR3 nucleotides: TGTGCCAGCACCCGGAGGGTAGCGGGGTCCTACGAGCAGTACTTC. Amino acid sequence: CASTRRVAGSYEQYF.

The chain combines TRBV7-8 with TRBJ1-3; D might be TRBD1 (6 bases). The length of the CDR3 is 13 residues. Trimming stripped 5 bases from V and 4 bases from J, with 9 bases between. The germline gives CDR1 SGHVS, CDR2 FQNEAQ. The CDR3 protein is CASSHDRGNTIYF. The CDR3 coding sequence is TGTGCCAGCAGCCACGACAGGGGAAACACCATATATTTT.

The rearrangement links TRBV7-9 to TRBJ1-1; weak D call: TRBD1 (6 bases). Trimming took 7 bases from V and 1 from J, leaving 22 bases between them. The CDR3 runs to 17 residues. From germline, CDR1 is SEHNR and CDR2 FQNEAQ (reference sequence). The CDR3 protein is CASTHPRDTEGNTEAFF. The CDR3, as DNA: TGTGCCAGCACCCACCCCCGGGACACCGAGGGGAACACTGAAGCTTTCTTT.

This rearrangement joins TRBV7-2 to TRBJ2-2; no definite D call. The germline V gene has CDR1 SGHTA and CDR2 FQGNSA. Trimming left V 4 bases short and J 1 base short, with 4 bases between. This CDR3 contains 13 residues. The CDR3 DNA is TGTGCCAGCAGCTCAAAGAACACCGGGGAGCTGTTTTTT. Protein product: CASSSKNTGELFF.

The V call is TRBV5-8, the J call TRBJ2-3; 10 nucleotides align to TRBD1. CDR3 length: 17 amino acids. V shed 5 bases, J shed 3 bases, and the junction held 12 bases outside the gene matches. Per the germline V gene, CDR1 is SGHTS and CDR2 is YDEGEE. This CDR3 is CASRGQGVLVLTDTQYF. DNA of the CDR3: TGTGCCAGCAGAGGACAGGGGGTTCTTGTATTAACAGATACGCAGTATTTT.

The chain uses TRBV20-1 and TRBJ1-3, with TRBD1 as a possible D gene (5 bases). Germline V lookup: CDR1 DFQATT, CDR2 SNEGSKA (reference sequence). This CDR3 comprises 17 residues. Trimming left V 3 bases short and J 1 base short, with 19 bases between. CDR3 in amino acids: CSASSGGARVSGNTIYF. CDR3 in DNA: TGCAGTGCTAGTTCGGGCGGGGCCAGGGTTTCTGGAAACACCATATATTTT.

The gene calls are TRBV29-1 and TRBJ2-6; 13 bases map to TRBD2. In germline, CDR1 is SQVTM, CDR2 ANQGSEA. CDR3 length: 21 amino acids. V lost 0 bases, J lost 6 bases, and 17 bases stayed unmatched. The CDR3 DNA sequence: TGCAGCGTTGAAGATCGGGGCAGGACTAGCGGGAGCGGGGGCCAGGCCAACGTCCTGACTTTC. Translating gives CSVEDRGRTSGSGGQANVLTF.

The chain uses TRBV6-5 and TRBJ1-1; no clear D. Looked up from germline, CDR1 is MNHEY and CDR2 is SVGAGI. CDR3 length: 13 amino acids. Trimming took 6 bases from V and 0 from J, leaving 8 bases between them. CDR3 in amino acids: CASSRHLNTEAFF. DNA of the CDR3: TGTGCCAGCAGCAGACACCTGAACACTGAAGCTTTCTTT.

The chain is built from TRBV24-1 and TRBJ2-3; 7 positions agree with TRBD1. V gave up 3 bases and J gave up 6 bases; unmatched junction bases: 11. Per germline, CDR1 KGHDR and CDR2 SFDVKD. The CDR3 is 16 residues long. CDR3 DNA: TGTGCCACCAGTGATCCGAGGACGGGACAGTTGGATACGCAGTATTTT. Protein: CATSDPRTGQLDTQYF.

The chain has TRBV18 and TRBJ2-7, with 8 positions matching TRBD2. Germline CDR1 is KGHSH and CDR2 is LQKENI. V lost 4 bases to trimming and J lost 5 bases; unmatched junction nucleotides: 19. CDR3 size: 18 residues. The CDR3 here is CASSRLGSGSRNSHEQYF. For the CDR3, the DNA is TGTGCCAGCTCACGGTTGGGGAGCGGGAGTAGAAATTCACACGAGCAGTACTTC.

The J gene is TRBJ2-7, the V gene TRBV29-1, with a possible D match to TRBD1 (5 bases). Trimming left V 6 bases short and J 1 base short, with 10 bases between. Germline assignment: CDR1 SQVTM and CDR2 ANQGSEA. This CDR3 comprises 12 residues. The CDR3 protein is CSVPKGSYEQYF. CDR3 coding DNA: TGCAGCGTCCCGAAGGGGTCCTACGAGCAGTACTTC.

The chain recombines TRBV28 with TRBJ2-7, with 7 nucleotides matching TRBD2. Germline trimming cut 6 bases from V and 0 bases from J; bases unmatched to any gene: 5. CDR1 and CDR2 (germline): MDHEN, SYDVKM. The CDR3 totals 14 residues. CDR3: CASRSGGSSYEQYF. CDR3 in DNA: TGTGCCAGCAGATCCGGGGGGAGCTCCTACGAGCAGTACTTC.

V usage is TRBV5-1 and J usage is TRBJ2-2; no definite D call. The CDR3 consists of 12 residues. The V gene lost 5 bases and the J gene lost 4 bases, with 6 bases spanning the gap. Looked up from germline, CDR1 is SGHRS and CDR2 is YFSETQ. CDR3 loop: CASSSGTGELFF. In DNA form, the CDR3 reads TGCGCCAGCAGTTCAGGCACCGGGGAGCTGTTTTTT.

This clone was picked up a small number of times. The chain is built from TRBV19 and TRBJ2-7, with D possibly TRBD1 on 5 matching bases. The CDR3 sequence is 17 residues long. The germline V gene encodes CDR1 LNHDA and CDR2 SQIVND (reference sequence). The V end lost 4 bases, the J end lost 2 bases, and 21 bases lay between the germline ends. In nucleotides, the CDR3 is TGTGCCAGTAGTAGCGCTAGGGGCGCAGCACCTACCTACGAGCAGTACTTC. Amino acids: CASSSARGAAPTYEQYF.

CDR3 residues: CASRQGLGYTF. CDR3 nucleotide sequence: TGTGCCAGTAGACAGGGACTTGGCTACACCTTC. The chain employs TRBV6-5 and TRBJ1-2; TRBD1 agrees at 7 bases. This CDR3 has 11 residues. V trimming: 9 bases; J trimming: 7 bases; junction bases outside the gene matches: 5. CDR1 MNHEY and CDR2 SVGAGI come from the germline V gene.

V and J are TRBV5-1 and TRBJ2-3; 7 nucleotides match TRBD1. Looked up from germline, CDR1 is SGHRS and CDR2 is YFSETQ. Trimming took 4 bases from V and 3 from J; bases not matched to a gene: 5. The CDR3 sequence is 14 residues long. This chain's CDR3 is CASSIRQGTDTQYF. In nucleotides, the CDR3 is TGCGCCAGCAGCATCCGACAGGGTACAGATACGCAGTATTTT.

DNA of the CDR3: TGTGCCAGCAGCCCACTAGCGGGGGGCCCGACTTTCACAGATACGCAGTATTTT. The encoded protein is CASSPLAGGPTFTDTQYF. The J gene is TRBJ2-3, the V gene TRBV7-9; 12 bases match TRBD2. This CDR3 contains 18 residues. Germline V gene lookup returns CDR1 SEHNR and CDR2 FQNEAQ (reference sequence). V lost 5 bases to trimming and J lost 2 bases; unmatched junction nucleotides: 11.

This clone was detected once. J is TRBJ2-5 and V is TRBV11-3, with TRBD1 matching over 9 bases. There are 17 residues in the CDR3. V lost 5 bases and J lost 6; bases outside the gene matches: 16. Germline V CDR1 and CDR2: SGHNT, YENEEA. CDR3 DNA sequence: TGTGCCAGCAGCCCCCCGGGTGGGACAGGGAGATTGCAGACCCAGTACTTC. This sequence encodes CASSPPGGTGRLQTQYF.

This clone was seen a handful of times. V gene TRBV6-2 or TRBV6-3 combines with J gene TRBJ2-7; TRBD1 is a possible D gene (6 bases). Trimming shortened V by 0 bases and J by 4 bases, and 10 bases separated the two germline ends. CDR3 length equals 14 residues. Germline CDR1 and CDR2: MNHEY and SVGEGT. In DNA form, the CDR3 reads TGTGCCAGCAGTTACTCGGAACAGGGATACGAGCAGTACTTC. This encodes CASSYSEQGYEQYF.

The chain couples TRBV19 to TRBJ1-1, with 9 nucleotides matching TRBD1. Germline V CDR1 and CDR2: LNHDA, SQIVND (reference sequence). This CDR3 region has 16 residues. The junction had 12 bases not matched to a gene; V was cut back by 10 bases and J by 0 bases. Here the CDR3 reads CATRLNRDRVNTEAFF. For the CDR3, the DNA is TGTGCCACTAGGCTTAACCGGGACAGGGTGAACACTGAAGCTTTCTTT.

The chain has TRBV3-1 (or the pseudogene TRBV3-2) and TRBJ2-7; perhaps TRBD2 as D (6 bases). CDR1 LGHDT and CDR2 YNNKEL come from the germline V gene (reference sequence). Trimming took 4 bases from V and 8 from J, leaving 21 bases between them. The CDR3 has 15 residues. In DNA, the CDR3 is TGTGCCAGCAGCCTGTCTAGGACTACGGCCTTCAAGCAGTACTTC. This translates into CASSLSRTTAFKQYF.

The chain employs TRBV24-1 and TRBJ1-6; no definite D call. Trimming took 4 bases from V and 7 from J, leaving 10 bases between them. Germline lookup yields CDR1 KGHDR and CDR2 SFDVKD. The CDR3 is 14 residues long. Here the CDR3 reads CATSDLGGNSPLHF. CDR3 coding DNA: TGTGCCACCAGTGACCTCGGAGGGAATTCACCCCTCCACTTT.

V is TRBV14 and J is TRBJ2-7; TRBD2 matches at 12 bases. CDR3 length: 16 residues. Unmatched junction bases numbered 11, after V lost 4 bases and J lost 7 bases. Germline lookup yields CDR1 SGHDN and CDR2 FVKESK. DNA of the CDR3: TGTGCCAGCAGCCTAAATCTAGCGGGAGGGCCAAGAGAGCAGTACTTC. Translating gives CASSLNLAGGPREQYF.